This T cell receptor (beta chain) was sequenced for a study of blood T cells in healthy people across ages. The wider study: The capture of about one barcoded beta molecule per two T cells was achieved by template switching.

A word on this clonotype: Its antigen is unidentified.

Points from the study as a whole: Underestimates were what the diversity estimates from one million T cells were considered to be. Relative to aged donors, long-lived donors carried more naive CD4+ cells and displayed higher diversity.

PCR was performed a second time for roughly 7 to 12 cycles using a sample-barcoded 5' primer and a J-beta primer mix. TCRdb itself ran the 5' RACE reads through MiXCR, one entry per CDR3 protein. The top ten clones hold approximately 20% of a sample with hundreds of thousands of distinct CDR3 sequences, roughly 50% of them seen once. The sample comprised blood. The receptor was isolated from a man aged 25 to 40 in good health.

CDR3 sequence: CATRSVRTTGEAQYF. The CDR3 nucleotides are TGTGCCACCAGATCCGTCCGGACCACGGGGGAGGCCCAGTACTTC. V usage is TRBV15 and J usage is TRBJ2-5; D may be TRBD2 (6 bases). V gave up 6 bases and J gave up 9 bases, with 23 bases separating them. The CDR3 length is 15 residues. From germline, CDR1 is LNHNV and CDR2 YYDKDF (reference sequence). Together with reference TRBV15 and TRBJ2-5, the CDR3 gives the full variable domain: DAMVIQNPRYQVTQFGKPVTLSCSQTLNHNVMYWYQQKSSQAPKLLFHYYDKDFNNEADTPDNFQSRRPNTSFCFLDIRSPGLGDTAMYLCATRSVRTTGEAQYFGPGTRLLVL.